This T cell receptor beta chain was found in a study of T cells in women clearing cervical HPV infection. Study overall: Only a few women had HLA typing results available.

Study results and caveats: CIN3+ cases had significantly higher TCR richness than controls; evenness did not differ. Controls had more TRBV6-7 (0.16%) than cases (approximately 0.11%).

Assay used: immunoSEQ multiplex PCR; TCRdb lists only in-frame clones, some missing. The sample has 20,000 to 30,000 clones. A note on this clone: Its specificity is unknown. The CDR3 end is not reached by the read, which stops 3 residues before it; the germline J gene fills it in.

The CDR3 spans 15 residues. Germline loops: CDR1 SGHKS, CDR2 YYEKEE (reference sequence). V lost 2 bases to trimming and J lost 6 bases, with 15 bases between them. The chain has TRBV5-5 and TRBJ2-1, with D perhaps TRBD1 (6 bases). The receptor's source is a woman aged 18 to 75 with a cervical HPV16 infection that either progressed to CIN3+ or cleared (not recorded which). Material: blood buffy coat. The CDR3 protein is CASSFVTGSGNEQFF. CDR3 DNA (partial): TGTGCCAGCAGCTTTGTAACAGGGTCCGGCAATGAG.